What follows are 24 T cell receptor beta chains derived from one specimen sequenced in a study of STAT5B mutations in CD4+ large granular lymphocyte leukemia. The method was immunoSEQ multiplex PCR; TCRdb's version includes in-frame clones alone and lacks a portion of them. Counted here are under 35,000 clones, roughly 77% occurring once; the ten biggest clones make up under 2.5%. The sequenced material came from CD4+ T cells from blood buffy coats. The source of these receptors is a human donor in good health.

The rearrangement uses TRBV4-3 and TRBJ2-2, with D unclear. CDR3 size: 16 residues. Between the trimmed V and J ends, which lost 1 base and 4 bases, there was a span of 13 bases. Germline V gene sequence: CDR1 LGHNA, CDR2 YSLEER. The CDR3 sequence is CASSQALLVATGELFF. In DNA, the CDR3 is TGCGCCAGCAGCCAAGCCCTGTTGGTGGCCACCGGGGAGCTGTTTTTT.

The V and J genes are TRBV7-2 and TRBJ2-3, with D possibly TRBD1 on 5 matching bases. The V gene lost 5 bases and the J gene lost 4 bases, with 16 bases spanning the gap. The CDR3 extends over 15 amino acids. CDR1 is SGHTA and CDR2 is FQGNSA in the germline V gene. The CDR3 spells CASSTRSRAADTQYF. Written as DNA, the CDR3 is TGTGCCAGCAGCACCCGCAGCAGGGCGGCAGATACGCAGTATTTT.

The CDR3, as DNA: TGTGCCAGCTACGAGATGGGTTATTTTTCACCCCTCCACTTT. This encodes CASYEMGYFSPLHF. The V gene is TRBV5-6, the J gene TRBJ1-6; no clear D. V was shortened by 7 bases and J by 9 bases, with 17 bases between the two germline ends. The CDR3 loop spans 14 amino acids. The germline CDR1 and CDR2 sequences are SGHDT and YYEEEE.

The rearrangement uses TRBV11-2 and TRBJ2-3; 8 positions match TRBD1. The CDR3 contains 16 residues. Unmatched junction bases numbered 4, after V lost 1 base and J lost 1 base. Per germline, CDR1 SGHAT and CDR2 FQNNGV. CDR3 bases: TGTGCCAGCAGCTTAGGACAGGGGATTCGCACAGATACGCAGTATTTT. Encoded protein: CASSLGQGIRTDTQYF.

The rearrangement links TRBV6-1 to TRBJ2-3, with 10 bases matching TRBD1. CDR1 is MNHNS and CDR2 is SASEGT in the germline V gene. This CDR3 spans 15 amino acids. V lost 6 bases to trimming and J lost 1 base; unmatched junction nucleotides: 4. This CDR3 reads CASSDRGLGTDTQYF. The CDR3 DNA is TGTGCCAGCAGCGACAGGGGGCTGGGCACAGATACGCAGTATTTT.

Regarding this clone: Other DNA sequences in the sample encode the same CDR3. The rearrangement uses TRBV7-2 and TRBJ1-5; no clear D gene. Germline V gives CDR1 SGHTA, CDR2 FQGNSA. This CDR3 has 13 amino acids. Trimming stripped 3 bases from V and 0 bases from J, with 3 bases between. The CDR3 sequence is CASSLNSNQPQHF. In DNA, the CDR3 is TGTGCCAGCAGCTTGAATAGCAATCAGCCCCAGCATTTT.

The chain joins TRBV5-1 to TRBJ1-3, with D perhaps TRBD1 (6 bases). V was pared by 2 bases and J by 4 bases, with 10 bases between. The length of the CDR3 is 14 residues. The germline V gene encodes CDR1 SGHRS and CDR2 YFSETQ. The CDR3 loop is CASSFGTYGNTIYF. The DNA of the CDR3 is TGCGCCAGCAGCTTCGGGACATACGGAAACACCATATATTTT.

The chain combines TRBV7-9 with TRBJ2-1; the D call may be TRBD1 or TRBD2 (5 bases each). The length of the CDR3 is 14 residues. Germline CDR1 is SEHNR and CDR2 is FQNEAQ (reference sequence). The V end was cut by 0 bases, the J end by 5 bases, with 8 bases between. This chain's CDR3 is CASSLAGDHNEQFF. The DNA for the CDR3 is TGTGCCAGCAGCTTAGCGGGGGACCACAATGAGCAGTTCTTC.

This clone was counted between two and nine times. The chain couples TRBV30 to TRBJ2-2, with D uncertain. The ends were cut back, 4 bases at V and 5 bases at J, with 11 bases in the middle. The CDR3 has 13 amino acids. Germline V lookup: CDR1 GTSNPN, CDR2 SVGIG (reference sequence). This chain's CDR3 is CAWMTHRTGELFF. The DNA for the CDR3 is TGTGCCTGGATGACCCATCGGACCGGGGAGCTGTTTTTT.

This chain connects TRBV7-2 to TRBJ2-4; 7 nucleotides line up with TRBD2. The CDR3 totals 16 residues. Unmatched junction bases numbered 3, after V lost 0 bases and J lost 1 base. Per the germline V gene, CDR1 is SGHTA and CDR2 is FQGNSA. This chain's CDR3 is CASSLASGGAKNIQYF. CDR3 coding DNA: TGTGCCAGCAGCTTAGCTTCCGGGGGGGCCAAAAACATTCAGTACTTC.

This sequence joins TRBV6-6 and TRBJ2-1; D is uncertain. The CDR3 consists of 12 residues. Germline CDR1 MNHNY, CDR2 SVGAGI (reference sequence). V lost 6 bases and J 4 bases, leaving 7 bases between the germline ends. In DNA form, the CDR3 reads TGTGCCAGCAGGTCTTCATACAATGAGCAGTTCTTC. Translating it yields CASRSSYNEQFF.

The V and J genes are TRBV5-1 and TRBJ2-2; maybe TRBD2 (5 bases). The V gene's germline CDR1 is SGHRS and CDR2 YFSETQ. This CDR3 region has 15 residues. Trimming removed 4 bases from V and 5 bases from J, with 15 bases in between. The CDR3 nucleotides read TGCGCCAGCAGCGGGAGCCTCCGGAAAACCGGGGAGCTGTTTTTT. As protein: CASSGSLRKTGELFF.

The J gene is TRBJ1-4, the V gene TRBV19; TRBD1 agrees at 7 bases. From germline, CDR1 is LNHDA and CDR2 SQIVND (reference sequence). The CDR3 has 14 amino acids. V gave up 7 bases and J gave up 4 bases; unmatched junction bases: 6. CDR3 in amino acids: CASIRTGVNEKLFF. The CDR3 DNA reads TGTGCCAGTATCAGGACAGGCGTTAATGAAAAACTGTTTTTT.

This rearrangement joins TRBV7-8 to TRBJ2-4, with D hard to call. The CDR3 sequence is 14 residues long. Trimming shortened V by 1 base and J by 7 bases, and 11 bases separated the two germline ends. Germline V gene lookup returns CDR1 SGHVS and CDR2 FQNEAQ. CDR3 bases: TGTGCCAGCAGCTTAGACGGTTTGGGGAACATTCAGTACTTC. Translation: CASSLDGLGNIQYF.

The genes are TRBV4-2 and TRBJ1-1, with 8 bases lining up with TRBD1. Germline V gene lookup returns CDR1 LGHNA and CDR2 YNFKEQ. The CDR3 is 15 residues long. V was clipped by 4 bases and J by 5 bases; unmatched bases: 9. For the CDR3, the DNA is TGTGCCAGCAGCCCGAGCGGGACAGGACAGACTGAAGCTTTCTTT. Its protein product is CASSPSGTGQTEAFF.

CDR3 sequence: CASSTKRGVEQYF. The CDR3 DNA follows: TGTGCCAGCAGCACCAAACGGGGGGTCGAGCAGTACTTC. The chain links TRBV7-2 to TRBJ2-7, with 7 positions matching TRBD2. Germline CDR1 and CDR2: SGHTA and FQGNSA. The V and J ends lost 5 bases and 6 bases, in that order; junction bases with no gene match: 7. The CDR3 has 13 residues.

Of note for this clone: One end of the junction varies from germline; a read error may be responsible. The chain is built from TRBV29-1 and TRBJ1-2, with TRBD1 identical over 7 bases. CDR3 length: 11 residues. Germline V gene lookup returns CDR1 SQVTM and CDR2 ANQGSEA. CDR3 sequence: CSVAGGDRGGF. The CDR3 nucleotides are TGCAGCGTTGCGGGTGGGGACAGAGGGGGGTTC. The complete variable domain, with remaining parts taken from reference TRBV29-1 and TRBJ1-2, reads SAVISQKPSRDICQRGTSLTIQCQVDSQVTMMFWYRQQPGQSLTLIATANQGSEATYESGFVIDKFPISRPNLTFSTLTVSNMSPEDSSIYLCSVAGGDRGGFGSGTRLTVV.

The chain is built from TRBV7-2 and TRBJ1-2, with no clear D. V dropped 2 bases and J dropped 2 bases, with 3 bases sitting between them. Germline V gene data show CDR1 as SGHTA and CDR2 as FQGNSA. The CDR3 has 12 amino acids. This CDR3 is CASSLKNYGYTF. The CDR3 bases are TGTGCCAGCAGCTTAAAAAACTATGGCTACACCTTC. Supplemented by reference TRBV7-2 and TRBJ1-2, the full variable domain reads GAGVSQSPSNKVTEKGKDVELRCDPISGHTALYWYRQSLGQGLEFLIYFQGNSAPDKSGLPSDRFSAERTGGSVSTLTIQRTQQEDSAVYLCASSLKNYGYTFGSGTRLTVV.

The V gene is TRBV27, the J gene TRBJ2-2; tentative D call: TRBD2 (6 bases). Germline CDR1 is MNHEY and CDR2 is SMNVEV (reference sequence). Deletions cut 10 bases from V and 7 bases from J, with 19 bases between. CDR3 length: 14 amino acids. CDR3 region: CATREQSAVGELFF. For the CDR3, the DNA is TGTGCCACCCGGGAGCAAAGTGCCGTCGGGGAGCTGTTTTTT.

This clone was recorded only once. This sequence joins TRBV7-2 and TRBJ1-4; D remains unclear. This CDR3 is built from 13 residues. From germline, CDR1 is SGHTA and CDR2 FQGNSA. V was pared by 4 bases and J by 5 bases, with 8 bases between. The CDR3 DNA sequence: TGTGCCAGCAGCTCCAGCTTCAATGAAAAACTGTTTTTT. Protein: CASSSSFNEKLFF.

This clone was picked up one time. This chain links TRBV5-1 with TRBJ1-1; 8 bases fit TRBD1. Germline lookup yields CDR1 SGHRS and CDR2 YFSETQ. The V gene end was trimmed by 3 bases and the J gene end by 1 base; junction bases not matched to a gene: 5. The CDR3 has 15 amino acids. For the CDR3, the DNA is TGCGCCAGCAGCTGGGGGACAGGACGGAACACTGAAGCTTTCTTT. As protein: CASSWGTGRNTEAFF.

The chain links TRBV28 to TRBJ1-5, with TRBD1 identical over 9 bases. V lost 7 bases to trimming and J lost 5 bases; unmatched junction nucleotides: 6. Germline V gives CDR1 MDHEN, CDR2 SYDVKM. This CDR3 comprises 14 residues. DNA for the CDR3: TGTGCCAGCACCCCGGGACAGGGACATCAGCCCCAGCATTTT. It encodes CASTPGQGHQPQHF. Full variable domain (rest looked up from reference TRBV28 and TRBJ1-5): DVKVTQSSRYLVKRTGEKVFLECVQDMDHENMFWYRQDPGLGLRLIYFSYDVKMKEKGDIPEGYSVSREKKERFSLILESASTNQTSMYLCASTPGQGHQPQHFGDGTRLSIL.

This chain joins TRBV5-1 and TRBJ2-3; the match to TRBD2 covers 13 bases. CDR3 length: 17 amino acids. CDR1 and CDR2 from the germline V gene are SGHRS and YFSETQ. V lost 4 bases, J lost 5 bases, and 10 bases stayed unmatched. Here the CDR3 DNA reads TGCGCCAGCAGCGCGTCCCCCGGGACTAGCGGGAAAGATACGCAGTATTTT. Amino acid sequence: CASSASPGTSGKDTQYF.

The chain is built from TRBV4-1 and TRBJ1-4; 8 bases fit TRBD1. V trimming: 4 bases; J trimming: 8 bases; junction bases outside the gene matches: 9. CDR1 is MGHRA and CDR2 is YSYEKL in the germline V gene. The CDR3 runs to 15 residues. The CDR3 loop reads CASSPQGAPEEKLFF. The DNA for the CDR3 is TGCGCCAGCAGCCCTCAGGGGGCACCGGAAGAAAAACTGTTTTTT.